This TCR beta chain was recorded in a study of T-cell reconstitution after alpha-beta-depleted transplantation in children. Preparation of the TCRbeta library used unique molecular identifiers. A single record per CDR3 protein comes from TCRdb applying MiXCR to the PCR reads. Of 500,000 to 750,000 distinct CDR3 sequences in the sample, roughly 27% were seen once. The CDR3 contains 14 residues. Germline loops: CDR1 MGHRA, CDR2 YSYEKL. V was cut by 1 base and J by 7 bases, with 8 bases left in between. The sequence derives from a boy less than two years old with Wiskott-Aldrich syndrome, due to receive a stem cell transplant. The sample here was PBMCs, taken before TCRalphabeta/CD19-depleted stem cell transplant. J is TRBJ1-6 and V is TRBV4-1; D remains unclear. CDR3 coding DNA: TGCGCCAGCAGCCAAGTGTCGGTCAATTCACCCCTCCACTTT. Its protein is CASSQVSVNSPLHF.